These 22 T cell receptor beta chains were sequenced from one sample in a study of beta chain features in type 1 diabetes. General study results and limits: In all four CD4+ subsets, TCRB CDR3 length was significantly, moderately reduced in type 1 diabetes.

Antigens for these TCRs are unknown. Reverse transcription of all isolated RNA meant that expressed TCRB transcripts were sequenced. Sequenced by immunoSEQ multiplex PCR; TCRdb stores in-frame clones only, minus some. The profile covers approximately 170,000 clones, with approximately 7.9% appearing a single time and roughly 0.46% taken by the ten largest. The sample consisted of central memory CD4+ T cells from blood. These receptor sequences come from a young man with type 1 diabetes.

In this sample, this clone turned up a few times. The chain's CDR3 is CASSEYRGGRGETQYF. Written as DNA, the CDR3 is TGTGCCAGCAGTGAATATCGTGGGGGGCGGGGGGAGACCCAGTACTTC. This sequence joins TRBV25-1 and TRBJ2-5; D is perhaps TRBD2 (7 bases). Germline lookup yields CDR1 MGHDK and CDR2 SYGVNS. V lost 0 bases, J lost 5 bases, and 16 bases lay in between. The CDR3 spans 16 residues. Complete variable domain (other parts from reference TRBV25-1 and TRBJ2-5): EADIYQTPRYLVIGTGKKITLECSQTMGHDKMYWYQQDPGMELHLIHYSYGVNSTEKGDLSSESTVSRIRTEHFPLTLESARPSHTSQYLCASSEYRGGRGETQYFGPGTRLLVL.

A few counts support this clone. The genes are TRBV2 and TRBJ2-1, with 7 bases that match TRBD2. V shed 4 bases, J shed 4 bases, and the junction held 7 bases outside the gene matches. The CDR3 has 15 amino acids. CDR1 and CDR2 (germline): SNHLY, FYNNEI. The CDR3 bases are TGTGCCAGCAGTGTGGGACTACCGGTATACAATGAGCAGTTCTTC. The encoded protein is CASSVGLPVYNEQFF.

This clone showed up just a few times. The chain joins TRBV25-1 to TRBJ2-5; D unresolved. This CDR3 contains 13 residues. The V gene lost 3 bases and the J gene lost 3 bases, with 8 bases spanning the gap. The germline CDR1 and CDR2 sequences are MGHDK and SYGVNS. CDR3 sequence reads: CASSDRWEETQYF. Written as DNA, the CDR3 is TGTGCCAGCAGTGACAGGTGGGAAGAGACCCAGTACTTC.

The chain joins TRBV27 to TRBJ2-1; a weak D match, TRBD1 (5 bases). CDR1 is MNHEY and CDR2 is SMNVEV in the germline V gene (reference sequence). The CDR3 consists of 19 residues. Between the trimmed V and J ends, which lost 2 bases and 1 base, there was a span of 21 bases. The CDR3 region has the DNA TGTGCCAGCAGTTTACGGGCCGCGACAGTGGGTGGATCCTACAATGAGCAGTTCTTC. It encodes CASSLRAATVGGSYNEQFF.

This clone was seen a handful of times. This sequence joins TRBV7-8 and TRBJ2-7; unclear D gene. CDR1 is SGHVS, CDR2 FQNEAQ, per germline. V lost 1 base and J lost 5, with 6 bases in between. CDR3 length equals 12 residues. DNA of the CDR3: TGTGCCAGCAGCTTAGGCCCTAACGAGCAGTACTTC. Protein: CASSLGPNEQYF.

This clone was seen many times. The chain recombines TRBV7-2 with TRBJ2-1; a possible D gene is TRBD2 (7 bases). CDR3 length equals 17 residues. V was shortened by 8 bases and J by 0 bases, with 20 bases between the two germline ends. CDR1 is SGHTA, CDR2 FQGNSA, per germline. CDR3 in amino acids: CASLRAGAPSSYNEQFF. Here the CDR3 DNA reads TGTGCCAGCCTCAGGGCGGGGGCCCCGAGCTCCTACAATGAGCAGTTCTTC.

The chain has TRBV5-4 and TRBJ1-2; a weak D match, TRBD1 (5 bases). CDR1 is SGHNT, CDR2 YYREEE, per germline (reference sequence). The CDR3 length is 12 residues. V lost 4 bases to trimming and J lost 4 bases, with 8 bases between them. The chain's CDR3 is CASSQGPYGYTF. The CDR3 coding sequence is TGTGCCAGCAGCCAGGGTCCCTATGGCTACACCTTC.

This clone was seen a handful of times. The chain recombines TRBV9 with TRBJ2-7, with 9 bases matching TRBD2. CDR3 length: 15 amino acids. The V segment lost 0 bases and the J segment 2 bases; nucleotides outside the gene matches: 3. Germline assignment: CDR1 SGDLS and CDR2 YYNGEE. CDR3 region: CASSVAASGTYEQYF. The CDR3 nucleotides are TGTGCCAGCAGCGTAGCGGCTAGCGGGACCTACGAGCAGTACTTC.

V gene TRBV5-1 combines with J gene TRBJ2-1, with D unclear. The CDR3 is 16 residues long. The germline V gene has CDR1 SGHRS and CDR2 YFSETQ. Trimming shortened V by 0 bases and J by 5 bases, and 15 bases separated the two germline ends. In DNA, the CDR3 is TGCGCCAGCAGCTTGGAGCCGGGTCTCGCCCACAATGAGCAGTTCTTC. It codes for CASSLEPGLAHNEQFF.

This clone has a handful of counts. The CDR3 region has the DNA TGTGCCAGCACCCTTAGACAGGGTTTCTCTGGCTACACCTTC. Protein sequence: CASTLRQGFSGYTF. The chain has TRBV27 and TRBJ1-2, with 7 positions matching TRBD1. V shed 7 bases, J shed 7 bases, and the junction held 12 bases outside the gene matches. CDR1 is MNHEY and CDR2 is SMNVEV in the germline V gene (reference sequence). This CDR3 is built from 14 residues.

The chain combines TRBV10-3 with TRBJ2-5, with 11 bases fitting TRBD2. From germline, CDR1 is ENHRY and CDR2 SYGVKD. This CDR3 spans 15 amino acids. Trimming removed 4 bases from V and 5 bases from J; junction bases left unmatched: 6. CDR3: CAISGGTSGRETQYF. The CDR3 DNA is TGTGCCATCAGTGGCGGGACTAGCGGACGGGAGACCCAGTACTTC.

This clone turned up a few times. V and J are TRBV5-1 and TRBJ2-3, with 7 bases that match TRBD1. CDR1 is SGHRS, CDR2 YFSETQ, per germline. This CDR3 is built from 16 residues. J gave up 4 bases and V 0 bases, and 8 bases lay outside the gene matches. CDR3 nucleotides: TGCGCCAGCAGCTTGGAGGCGACAGGGTTTGCAGATACGCAGTATTTT. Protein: CASSLEATGFADTQYF.

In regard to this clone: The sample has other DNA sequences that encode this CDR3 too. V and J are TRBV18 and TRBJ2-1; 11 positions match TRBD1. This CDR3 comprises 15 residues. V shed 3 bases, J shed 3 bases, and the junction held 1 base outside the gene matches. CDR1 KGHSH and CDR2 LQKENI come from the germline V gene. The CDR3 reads CASSPGQGVYNEQFF. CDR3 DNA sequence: TGTGCCAGCTCACCGGGACAGGGGGTCTACAATGAGCAGTTCTTC.

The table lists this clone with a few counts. CDR3 sequence: CASSSTGISYNEQFF. The CDR3 DNA reads as TGCGCCAGCAGCTCAACAGGGATATCCTACAATGAGCAGTTCTTC. V gene TRBV5-1 combines with J gene TRBJ2-1; tentatively, D is TRBD1 (6 bases). This CDR3 has 15 amino acids. The ends were cut back, 3 bases at V and 1 base at J, with 11 bases in the middle. Germline lookup yields CDR1 SGHRS and CDR2 YFSETQ.

The CDR3 DNA follows: TGTGCCAGCAGTACCTATCAGGGAGGGTACACCGGGGAGCTGTTTTTT. Its protein product is CASSTYQGGYTGELFF. The genes are TRBV28 and TRBJ2-2; 7 bases line up with TRBD2. CDR1 and CDR2 (germline): MDHEN, SYDVKM. J lost 3 bases, V lost 5 bases, and 9 bases had no gene match. This CDR3 has 16 amino acids.

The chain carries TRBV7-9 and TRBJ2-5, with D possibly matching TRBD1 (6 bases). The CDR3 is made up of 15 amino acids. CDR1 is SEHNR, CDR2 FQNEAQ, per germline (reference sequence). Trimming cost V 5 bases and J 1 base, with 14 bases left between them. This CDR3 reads CASSRNRAGQETQYF. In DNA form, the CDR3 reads TGTGCCAGCAGCCGAAACAGGGCGGGCCAAGAGACCCAGTACTTC.

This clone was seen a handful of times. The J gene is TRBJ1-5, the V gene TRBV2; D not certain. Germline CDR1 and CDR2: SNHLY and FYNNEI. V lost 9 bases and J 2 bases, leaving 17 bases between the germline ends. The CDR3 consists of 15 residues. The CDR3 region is CASKMGGSRNQPQHF. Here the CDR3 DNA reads TGTGCCAGTAAAATGGGAGGGTCTCGCAATCAGCCCCAGCATTTT. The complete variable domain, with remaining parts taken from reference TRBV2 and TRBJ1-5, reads EPEVTQTPSHQVTQMGQEVILRCVPISNHLYFYWYRQILGQKVEFLVSFYNNEISEKSEIFDDQFSVERPDGSNFTLKIRSTKLEDSAMYFCASKMGGSRNQPQHFGDGTRLSIL.

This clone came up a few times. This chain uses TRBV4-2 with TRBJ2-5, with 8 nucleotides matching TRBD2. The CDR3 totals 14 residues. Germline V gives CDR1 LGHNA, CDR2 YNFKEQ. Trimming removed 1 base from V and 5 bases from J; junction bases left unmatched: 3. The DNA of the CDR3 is TGTGCCAGCAGCCAAGCGGGGGGGAGTGAGACCCAGTACTTC. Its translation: CASSQAGGSETQYF.

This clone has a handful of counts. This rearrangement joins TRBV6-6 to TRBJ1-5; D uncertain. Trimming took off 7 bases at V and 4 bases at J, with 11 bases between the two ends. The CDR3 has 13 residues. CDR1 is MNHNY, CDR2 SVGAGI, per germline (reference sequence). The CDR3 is CASTLPGNQPQHF. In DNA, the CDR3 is TGTGCCAGCACCTTACCCGGGAATCAGCCCCAGCATTTT.

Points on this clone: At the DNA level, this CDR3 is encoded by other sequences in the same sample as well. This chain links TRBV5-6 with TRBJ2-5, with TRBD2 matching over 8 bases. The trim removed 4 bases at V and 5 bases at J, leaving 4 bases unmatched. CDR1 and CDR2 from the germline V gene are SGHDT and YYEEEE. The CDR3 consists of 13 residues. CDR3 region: CASSPAGGETQYF. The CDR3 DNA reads TGTGCCAGCAGCCCGGCGGGGGGCGAGACCCAGTACTTC.

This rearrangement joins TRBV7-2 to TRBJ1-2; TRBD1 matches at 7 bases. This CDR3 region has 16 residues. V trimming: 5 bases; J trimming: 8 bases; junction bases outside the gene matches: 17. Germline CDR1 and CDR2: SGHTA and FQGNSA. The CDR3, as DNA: TGTGCCAGCAGCCCCCGCAGGGGGGACGTAGTGGGGGGCTACACCTTC. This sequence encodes CASSPRRGDVVGGYTF.

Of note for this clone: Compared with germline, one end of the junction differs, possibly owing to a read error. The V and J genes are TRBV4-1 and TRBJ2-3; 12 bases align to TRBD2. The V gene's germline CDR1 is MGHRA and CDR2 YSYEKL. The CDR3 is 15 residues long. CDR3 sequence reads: CASSPLAGGIDTQYF. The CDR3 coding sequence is TGTGCCAGCAGCCCCCTAGCGGGAGGGATAGATACGCAGTATTTT.